The 10 T cell receptor beta chains presented below share a single source sample, sequenced in a study of shared clonotypes between healthy human individuals (dated by TCRdb to the early 2020s). The receptor library was made with the immunoSEQ multiplex PCR assay. Drawn from immuneACCESS, this table holds only the in-frame rearrangements with V and J called that TCRdb kept. Clones are partly lost; checked studies trace under half to an unresolved V gene and leave the rest unexplained. The sample table lists approximately 1,500,000 clones, around 98% of them with a count of one. The ten top clones hold about 0.42% of the sample. The specimen sequenced was naive CD4+ T cells sorted from blood. This specimen's cell subset or site label, interpreted: CD45RA+ positively selected. Source of these receptors: a man aged 25-40 years in good health.

This clone was found once. This chain links TRBV2 with TRBJ1-5; TRBD1 matches 8 bases. Trimming at V came to 6 bases and at J to 6 bases, leaving 22 bases not matched to a gene. There are 19 residues in the CDR3. Germline lookup yields CDR1 SNHLY and CDR2 FYNNEI. This CDR3 reads CASRWRRDRQQVWAQPQHF. The CDR3 DNA reads TGTGCCAGCAGGTGGAGAAGGGACAGGCAGCAAGTGTGGGCTCAGCCCCAGCATTTT.

The chain links TRBV7-8 to TRBJ2-2, with TRBD2 matching 10 bases. There are 16 residues in the CDR3. After removal of 1 base from V and 1 base from J, the junction contained 0 bases not matched to a gene. CDR1 and CDR2 from the germline V gene are SGHVS and FQNEAQ. CDR3 amino acids: CASSLGLAGNTGELFF. The DNA of the CDR3 is TGTGCCAGCAGCTTAGGACTAGCGGGGAACACCGGGGAGCTGTTTTTT. Combining the CDR3 with reference TRBV7-8 and TRBJ2-2 gives the whole variable domain GAGVSQSPRYKVAKRGQDVALRCDPISGHVSLFWYQQALGQGPEFLTYFQNEAQLDKSGLPSDRFFAERPEGSVSTLKIQRTQQEDSAVYLCASSLGLAGNTGELFFGEGSRLTVL.

V gene TRBV18 combines with J gene TRBJ1-1; D gene unclear. CDR3 size: 14 residues. Germline V lookup: CDR1 KGHSH, CDR2 LQKENI. The ends were cut back, 1 base at V and 2 bases at J, with 8 bases in the middle. This CDR3 is CASSPQDPNTEAFF. The CDR3 region has the DNA TGTGCCAGCTCACCACAGGATCCCAACACTGAAGCTTTCTTT.

This chain links TRBV5-1 with TRBJ2-7; D assignment may be TRBD1 or TRBD2 (5 bases each). Germline CDR1 SGHRS, CDR2 YFSETQ. This CDR3 region has 15 residues. V lost 4 bases to trimming and J lost 1 base, with 15 bases between them. The CDR3 DNA is TGCGCCAGCAGCCGTGCCGGGACGGTTTCCTACGAGCAGTACTTC. Translation: CASSRAGTVSYEQYF.

The chain combines TRBV19 with TRBJ2-2; 7 bases are a match to TRBD2. The CDR3 spans 13 residues. Germline lookup yields CDR1 LNHDA and CDR2 SQIVND (reference sequence). Unmatched junction bases numbered 2, after V lost 3 bases and J lost 7 bases. The CDR3 DNA reads as TGTGCCAGTAGTATCGCGGGAGTCGGGGAGCTGTTTTTT. It translates to CASSIAGVGELFF.

Points on this clone: Different DNA sequences within this sample yield the same CDR3. The V and J genes are TRBV18 and TRBJ2-1; 11 bases map to TRBD2. CDR3 length: 16 residues. The trim removed 0 bases at V and 6 bases at J, leaving 4 bases unmatched. Looked up from germline, CDR1 is KGHSH and CDR2 is LQKENI. The CDR3 loop is CASSPPGLAGGNEQFF. CDR3 nucleotide sequence: TGTGCCAGCTCACCACCCGGACTAGCGGGCGGCAATGAGCAGTTCTTC.

The chain employs TRBV5-1 and TRBJ2-5; D is undetermined. The CDR3 loop spans 13 amino acids. The ends were cut back, 5 bases at V and 2 bases at J, with 10 bases in the middle. Germline V gives CDR1 SGHRS, CDR2 YFSETQ. The CDR3 region has the DNA TGCGCCAGCAGACCCGAGGTACAAGAGACCCAGTACTTC. This translates into CASRPEVQETQYF.

V usage is TRBV28 and J usage is TRBJ1-2; TRBD1 agrees at 7 bases. Losses at the gene ends were 5 bases for V and 2 bases for J; bases not matched to a gene: 5. Germline values: CDR1 MDHEN, CDR2 SYDVKM. This CDR3 has 14 residues. CDR3 protein: CASSPLGGNYGYTF. CDR3 DNA: TGTGCCAGCAGTCCCCTAGGGGGCAACTATGGCTACACCTTC.

A word on this clone: This sample includes further DNA sequences coding for the same CDR3. The chain recombines TRBV7-7 with TRBJ2-3; D assignment may be TRBD1 or TRBD2 (6 bases each). The CDR3 sequence is 15 residues long. Per the germline V gene, CDR1 is SSHAT and CDR2 is FNYEAQ (reference sequence). Between the trimmed V and J ends, which lost 1 base and 3 bases, there was a span of 11 bases. The CDR3 protein is CASSLGLGGTDTQYF. In nucleotides, the CDR3 is TGTGCCAGCAGCTTAGGGTTAGGGGGGACAGATACGCAGTATTTT.

The J gene is TRBJ2-7, the V gene TRBV19; no clear D gene. Germline V gene data show CDR1 as LNHDA and CDR2 as SQIVND (reference sequence). Trimming removed 4 bases from V and 2 bases from J, with 9 bases in between. CDR3 length: 13 residues. CDR3 coding DNA: TGTGCCAGTAGTAGACTGTATCCCTACGAGCAGTACTTC. Translating it yields CASSRLYPYEQYF. Complete variable domain (other parts from reference TRBV19 and TRBJ2-7): DGGITQSPKYLFRKEGQNVTLSCEQNLNHDAMYWYRQDPGQGLRLIYYSQIVNDFQKGDIAEGYSVSREKKESFPLTVTSAQKNPTAFYLCASSRLYPYEQYFGPGTRLTVT.